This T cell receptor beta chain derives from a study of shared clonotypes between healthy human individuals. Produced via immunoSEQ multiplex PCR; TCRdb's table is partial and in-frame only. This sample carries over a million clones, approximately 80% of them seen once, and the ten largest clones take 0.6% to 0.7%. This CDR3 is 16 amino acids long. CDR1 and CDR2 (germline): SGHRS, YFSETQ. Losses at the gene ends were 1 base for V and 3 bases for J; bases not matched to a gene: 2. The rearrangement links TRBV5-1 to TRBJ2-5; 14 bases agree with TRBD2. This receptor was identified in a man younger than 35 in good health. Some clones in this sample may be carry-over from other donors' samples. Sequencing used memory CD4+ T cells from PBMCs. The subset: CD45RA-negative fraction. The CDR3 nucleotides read TGCGCCAGCAGCTTGAGGACTAGCGGGAGGAAAGAGACCCAGTACTTC. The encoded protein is CASSLRTSGRKETQYF.